The clone carrying this TCR beta chain was seen more than once but under ten times. Its target is not known. This specimen comes from a study of T-cell memory formation after mild COVID-19. At the level of the study: Clustering of TCRs was largely donor specific. Study-level results: Second-wave clones that peaked on day 37 lacked confirmed SARS-CoV-2 specificity. Detection of some responders pre-infection suggested pre-existing cross-reactive memory T cells participated. Day 15 to 85 contractors were CD4/CD8 balanced; later expanders leaned CD4+.

TCRdb reprocessed the 5' RACE reads via MiXCR and lists one record per CDR3 protein. The sample shows about 190,000 distinct CDR3 sequences, around 30% of them seen only once. The germline CDR1 and CDR2 sequences are SGHDN and FVKESK. This CDR3 spans 13 amino acids. V gave up 7 bases and J gave up 0 bases, with 8 bases separating them. The receptor was derived from an adult woman who had mild COVID-19 (a few samples of this study predate the infection). Cell type and time point are not known. Sequencing was performed on PBMCs or a T cell subset sorted from them (not recorded which). This chain uses TRBV14 with TRBJ2-3; possibly TRBD2 for D (5 bases). The CDR3 sequence: CASTGISTDTQYF. CDR3 bases: TGTGCCAGCACCGGGATTAGCACAGATACGCAGTATTTT.